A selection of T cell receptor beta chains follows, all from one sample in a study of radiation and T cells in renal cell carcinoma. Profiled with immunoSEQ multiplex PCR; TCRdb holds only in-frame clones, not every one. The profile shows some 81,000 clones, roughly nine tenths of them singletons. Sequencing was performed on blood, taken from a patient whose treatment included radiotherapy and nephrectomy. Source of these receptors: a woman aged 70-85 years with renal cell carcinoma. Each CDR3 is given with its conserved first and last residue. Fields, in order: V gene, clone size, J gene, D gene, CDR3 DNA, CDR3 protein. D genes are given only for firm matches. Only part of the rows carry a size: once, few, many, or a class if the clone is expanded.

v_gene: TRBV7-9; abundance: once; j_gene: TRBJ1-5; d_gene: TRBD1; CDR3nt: TGTGCCAGCACCACAGGGGATCAGCCCCAGCATTTT; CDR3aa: CASTTGDQPQHF
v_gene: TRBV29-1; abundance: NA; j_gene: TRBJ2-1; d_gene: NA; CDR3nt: TGCAGCGTTGAACCAGCGGTGGGGCTGAATGAGCAGTTCTTC; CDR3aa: CSVEPAVGLNEQFF
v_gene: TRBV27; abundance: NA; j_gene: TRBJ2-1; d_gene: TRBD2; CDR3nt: TGTGCCAGCAATAACCTAGCGGGGGGGCCCTACAATGAGCAGTTCTTC; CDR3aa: CASNNLAGGPYNEQFF
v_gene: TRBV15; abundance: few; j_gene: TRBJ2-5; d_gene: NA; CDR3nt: TGTGCCACCAGCAGAGGTCAGGGTGGTGGGGAGACCCAGTACTTC; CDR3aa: CATSRGQGGGETQYF
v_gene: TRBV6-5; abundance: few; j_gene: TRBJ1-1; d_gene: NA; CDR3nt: TGTGCCAGCAGTTCGGGGGAGAACACTGAAGCTTTCTTT; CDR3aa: CASSSGENTEAFF
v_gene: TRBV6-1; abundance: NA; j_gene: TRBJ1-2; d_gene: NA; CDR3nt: TGTGCCAGCAGTGACATGGGGGGGTACGGCTACACCTTC; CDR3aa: CASSDMGGYGYTF
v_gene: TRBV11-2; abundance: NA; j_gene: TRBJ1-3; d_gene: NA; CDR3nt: TGTGCCAGCAGCTCCTTACAGGGAGGAAACACCATATATTTT; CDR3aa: CASSSLQGGNTIYF
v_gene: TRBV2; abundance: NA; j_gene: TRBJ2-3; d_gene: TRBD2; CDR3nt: TGTGCCAGCAGTCTAGCGGGCACAGATACGCAGTATTTT; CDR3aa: CASSLAGTDTQYF
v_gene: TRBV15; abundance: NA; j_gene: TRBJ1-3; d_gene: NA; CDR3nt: TGTGCCACCAGCGACCAGACGGGTTCTGGAAACACCATATATTTT; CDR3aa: CATSDQTGSGNTIYF
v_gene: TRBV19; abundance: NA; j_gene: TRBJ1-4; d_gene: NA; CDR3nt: TGTGCCAGTAGTATAGATGGCAGGTCCAATGAAAAACTGTTTTTT; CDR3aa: CASSIDGRSNEKLFF
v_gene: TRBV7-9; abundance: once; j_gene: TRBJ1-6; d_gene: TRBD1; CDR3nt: TGTGCCAGCAGCTCAACCGGGACAGGGTATAATTCACCCCTCCACTTT; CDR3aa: CASSSTGTGYNSPLHF
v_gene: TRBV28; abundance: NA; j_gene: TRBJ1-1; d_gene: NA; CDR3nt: TGTGCCAGCAAACCACAGTGGAACACTGAAGCTTTCTTT; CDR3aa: CASKPQWNTEAFF
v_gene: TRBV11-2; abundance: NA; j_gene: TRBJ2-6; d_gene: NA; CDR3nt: TGTGCCAGCAGTGAGGACAGCAACGTCCTGACTTTC; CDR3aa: CASSEDSNVLTF
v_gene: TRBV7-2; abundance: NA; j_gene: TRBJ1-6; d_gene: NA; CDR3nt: TGTGCCAGCAGCTTGTTCCCGTACTATTCACCCCTCCACTTT; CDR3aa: CASSLFPYYSPLHF
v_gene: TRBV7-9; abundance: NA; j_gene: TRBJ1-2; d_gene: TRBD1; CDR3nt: TGTGCCAGCAGCCAGCCGGGACAGGGAGTGTATGGCTACACCTTC; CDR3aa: CASSQPGQGVYGYTF
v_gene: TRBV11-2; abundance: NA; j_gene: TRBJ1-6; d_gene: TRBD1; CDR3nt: TGTGCCAGCAGCCGGGAACAGGGGAGAAGGAATTCACCCCTCCACTTT; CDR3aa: CASSREQGRRNSPLHF
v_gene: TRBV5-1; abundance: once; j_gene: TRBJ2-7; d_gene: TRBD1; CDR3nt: TGCGCCAGCAGCAAAGAGACAGGGGTCGGCGAGCAGTACTTC; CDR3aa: CASSKETGVGEQYF
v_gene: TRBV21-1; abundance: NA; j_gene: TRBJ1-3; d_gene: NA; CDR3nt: TGTGCCAGCAGCAAAAAAAGTTTCTCTGGAAACACCATATATTTT; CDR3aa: CASSKKSFSGNTIYF
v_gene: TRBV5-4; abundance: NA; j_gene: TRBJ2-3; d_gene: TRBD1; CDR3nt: TGTGCCAGCAGCTTGCAGGGGGCAGATACGCAGTATTTT; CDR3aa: CASSLQGADTQYF
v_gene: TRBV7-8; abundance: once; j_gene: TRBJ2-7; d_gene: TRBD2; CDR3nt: TGTGCCAGCAGCCTAGGGCTAGCGGGGGGCTACGAGCAGTACTTC; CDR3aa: CASSLGLAGGYEQYF
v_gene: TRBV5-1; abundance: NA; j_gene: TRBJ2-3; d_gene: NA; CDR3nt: TGCGCCAGCAGCGTCGACCGAACTAGCACAGATACGCAGTATTTT; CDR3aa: CASSVDRTSTDTQYF
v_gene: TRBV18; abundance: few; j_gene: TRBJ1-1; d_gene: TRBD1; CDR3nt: TGTGCCAGCTCACAGGGACAGGGGGATAACACTGAAGCTTTCTTT; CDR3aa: CASSQGQGDNTEAFF
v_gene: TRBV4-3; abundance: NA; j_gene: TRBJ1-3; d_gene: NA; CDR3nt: TGCGCCAGCAGCCAAGATCGGACGCCTGGAAACACCATATATTTT; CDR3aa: CASSQDRTPGNTIYF
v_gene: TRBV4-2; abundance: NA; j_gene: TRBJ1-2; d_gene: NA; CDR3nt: TGTGCCAGCAGCCAAGACGCTAGACACGGGGACAATGGCTACACCTTC; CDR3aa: CASSQDARHGDNGYTF
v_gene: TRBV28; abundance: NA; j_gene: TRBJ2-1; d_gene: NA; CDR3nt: TGTGCCAGCAGCGATGGGGGGCGCGAGGAGCAGTTCTTC; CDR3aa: CASSDGGREEQFF
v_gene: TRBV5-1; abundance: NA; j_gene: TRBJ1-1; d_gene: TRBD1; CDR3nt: TGCGCCAGCAGCCCCCGGGACAGGGTGGTACCTGAAGCTTTCTTT; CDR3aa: CASSPRDRVVPEAFF
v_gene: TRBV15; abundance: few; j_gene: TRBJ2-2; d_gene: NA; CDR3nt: TGTGCCACCAGCAGAGATACTATGACCGGGGAGCTGTTTTTT; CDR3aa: CATSRDTMTGELFF
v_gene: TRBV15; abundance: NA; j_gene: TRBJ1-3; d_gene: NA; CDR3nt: TGTGCCACCTTTGCTCCCTCTGGAAACACCATATATTTT; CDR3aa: CATFAPSGNTIYF
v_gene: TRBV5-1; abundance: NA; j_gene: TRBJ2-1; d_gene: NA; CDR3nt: TGCGCCAGCAGCCTAGGGGGATTCTCCTACAATGAGCAGTTCTTC; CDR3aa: CASSLGGFSYNEQFF
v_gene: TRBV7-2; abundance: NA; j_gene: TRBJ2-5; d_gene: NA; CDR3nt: TGTGCCAGCAGCTTAGCGGGGGGGGCCCGGGAGACCCAGTACTTC; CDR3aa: CASSLAGGARETQYF
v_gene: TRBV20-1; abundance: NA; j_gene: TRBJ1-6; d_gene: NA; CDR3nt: TGCAGTGCTGGACGGTATTCACCCCTCCACTTT; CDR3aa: CSAGRYSPLHF
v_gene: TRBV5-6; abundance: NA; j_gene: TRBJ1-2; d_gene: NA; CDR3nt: TGTGCCAGCAGCTTGGGACAGATAGATGGCTACACCTTC; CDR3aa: CASSLGQIDGYTF
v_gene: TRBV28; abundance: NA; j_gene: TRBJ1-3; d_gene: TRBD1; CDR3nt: TGTGCCAGCAGTCTCCCGGGACAGGGGGCTTTTAAGTCTGGAAACACCATATATTTT; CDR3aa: CASSLPGQGAFKSGNTIYF
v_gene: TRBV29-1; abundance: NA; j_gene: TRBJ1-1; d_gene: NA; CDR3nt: TGCAGCGTTGGGGGGTTGAGTAACACTGAAGCTTTCTTT; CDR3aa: CSVGGLSNTEAFF
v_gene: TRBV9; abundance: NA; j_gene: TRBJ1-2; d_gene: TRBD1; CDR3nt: TGTGCCAGCAGCGCTGGACAGGGAATCTATGGCTACACCTTC; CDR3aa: CASSAGQGIYGYTF
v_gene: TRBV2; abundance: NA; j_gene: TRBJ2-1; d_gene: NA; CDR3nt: TGTGCCAGCAGTGAACTGTTAACCTCCTACAATGAGCAGTTCTTC; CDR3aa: CASSELLTSYNEQFF
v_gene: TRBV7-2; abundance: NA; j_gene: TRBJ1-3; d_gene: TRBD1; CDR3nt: TGTGCCAGCAGCCCTCGGACAGGGAGGCCCTCTGGAAACACCATATATTTT; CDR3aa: CASSPRTGRPSGNTIYF
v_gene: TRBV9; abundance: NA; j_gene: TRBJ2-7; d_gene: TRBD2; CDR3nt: TGTGCCAGCAGCGCGTCCGGGACTACCTACGAGCAGTACTTC; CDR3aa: CASSASGTTYEQYF
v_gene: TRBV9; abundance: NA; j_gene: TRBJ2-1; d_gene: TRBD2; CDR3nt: TGTGCCAGCAGCGTAGGGTCAGGACTAGGGCGGAGCTCCTACAATGAGCAGTTCTTC; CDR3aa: CASSVGSGLGRSSYNEQFF
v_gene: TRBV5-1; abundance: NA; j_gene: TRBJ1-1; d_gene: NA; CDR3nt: TGCGCCAGCAGCTTGAGGGGGAACACTGAAGCTTTCTTT; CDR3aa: CASSLRGNTEAFF
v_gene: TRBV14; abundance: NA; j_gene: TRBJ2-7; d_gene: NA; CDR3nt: TGTGCCAGCAGCCCCCAGGGCGCCGAGCAGTACTTC; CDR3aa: CASSPQGAEQYF
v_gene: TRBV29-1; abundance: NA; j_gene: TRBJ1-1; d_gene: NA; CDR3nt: TGCAGCGTTGAGATAGGTGTGAACACTGAAGCTTTCTTT; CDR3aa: CSVEIGVNTEAFF
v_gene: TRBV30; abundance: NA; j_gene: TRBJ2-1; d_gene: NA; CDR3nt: TGTGCCTGGAGTGTACGGGGAAATGAGCAGTTCTTC; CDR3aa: CAWSVRGNEQFF
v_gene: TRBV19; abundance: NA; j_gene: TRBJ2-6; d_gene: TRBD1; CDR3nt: TGTGCCAGTAGTAGCCCCGACAGGGCTGGGGCCAACGTCCTGACTTTC; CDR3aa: CASSSPDRAGANVLTF
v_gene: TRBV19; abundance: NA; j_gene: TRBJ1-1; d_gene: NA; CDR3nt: TGTGCCAGTAGTAAGGACAGGAACACTGAAGCTTTCTTT; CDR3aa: CASSKDRNTEAFF
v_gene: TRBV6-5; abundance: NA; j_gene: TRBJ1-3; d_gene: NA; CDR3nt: TGTGCCAGCAGTCCCCTGGTGCATTCGGACACCATATATTTT; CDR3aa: CASSPLVHSDTIYF
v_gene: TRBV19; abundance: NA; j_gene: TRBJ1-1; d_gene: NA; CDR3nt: TGTGCCAGCGGTACCTCAGGGCGAAACACTGAAGCTTTCTTT; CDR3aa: CASGTSGRNTEAFF
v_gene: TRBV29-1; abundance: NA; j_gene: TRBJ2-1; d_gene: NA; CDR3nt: TGCAGCGTTGGACTGACTAATGAGCAGTTCTTC; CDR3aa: CSVGLTNEQFF
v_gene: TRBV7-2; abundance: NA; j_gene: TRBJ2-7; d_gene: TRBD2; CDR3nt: TGTGCCAGCAGCTTAGCGTCCCCTAGCGGGCAGGAGCAGTACTTC; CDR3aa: CASSLASPSGQEQYF
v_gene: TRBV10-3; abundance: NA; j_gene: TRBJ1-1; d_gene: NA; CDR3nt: TGTGCCATCACTAATCACGGGACACCGAACACTGAAGCTTTCTTT; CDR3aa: CAITNHGTPNTEAFF
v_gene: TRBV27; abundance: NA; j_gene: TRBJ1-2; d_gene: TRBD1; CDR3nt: TGTGCCAGCAGCAAAGGACAGGAGTATGGCTACACCTTC; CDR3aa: CASSKGQEYGYTF